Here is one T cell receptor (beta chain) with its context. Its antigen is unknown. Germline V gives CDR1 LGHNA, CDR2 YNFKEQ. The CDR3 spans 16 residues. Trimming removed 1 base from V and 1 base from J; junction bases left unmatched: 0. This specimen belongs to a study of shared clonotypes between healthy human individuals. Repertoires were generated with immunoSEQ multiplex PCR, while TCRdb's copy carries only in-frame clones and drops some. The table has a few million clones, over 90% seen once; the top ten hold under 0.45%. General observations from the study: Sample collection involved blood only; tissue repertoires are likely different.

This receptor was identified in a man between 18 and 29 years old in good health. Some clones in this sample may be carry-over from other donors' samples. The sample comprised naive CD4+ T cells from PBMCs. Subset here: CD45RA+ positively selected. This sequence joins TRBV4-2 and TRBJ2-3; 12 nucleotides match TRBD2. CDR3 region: CASSQGTSGGTDTQYF. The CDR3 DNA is TGTGCCAGCAGCCAAGGGACTAGCGGGGGCACAGATACGCAGTATTTT.